This T cell receptor (beta chain) was identified in a study of untreated major depressive disorder. Patients had moderate to severe depression. Roughly 32 ml of blood was drawn into EDTA tubes. The method was immunoSEQ multiplex PCR; TCRdb's version includes in-frame clones alone and lacks a portion of them. Counted here are more than 10,000 clones, approximately 90% occurring once; the ten biggest clones make up about 1.7%. This receptor was obtained from a woman in her twenties or thirties with major depressive disorder. Sequenced material: CD4+ T cells from PBMCs.

CDR3 bases: TGCGCCAGCAGCCAAGCAGAAAATAACTATGGCTACACCTTC. It is translated as CASSQAENNYGYTF. V and J are TRBV4-1 and TRBJ1-2; D is unresolved. In germline, CDR1 is MGHRA, CDR2 YSYEKL. This CDR3 region has 14 residues. Trimming cost V 1 base and J 1 base, with 7 bases left between them.